Shown below are 30 T cell receptor beta chains from a single sample sequenced in a study of graft-versus-host responses after intestinal transplantation. Sequencing used immunoSEQ multiplex PCR; TCRdb keeps in-frame clones, though not all of them. Here the sample spans about 97,000 clones, about nine tenths being singletons. The sample in question was PBMCs, obtained just under 460 days after intestinal transplant. These TCRs come from a human patient who received an intestinal transplant, so some T cells may come from the graft donor.

The chain joins TRBV5-1 to TRBJ2-5, with 9 bases fitting TRBD2. The CDR3 spans 15 residues. V trimming: 1 base; J trimming: 5 bases; junction bases outside the gene matches: 6. The germline gives CDR1 SGHRS, CDR2 YFSETQ. This chain's CDR3 is CASSLSGGGGETQYF. Written as DNA, the CDR3 is TGCGCCAGCAGCTTGAGTGGCGGGGGGGGCGAGACCCAGTACTTC.

The chain joins TRBV5-1 to TRBJ2-5; a possible D gene is TRBD1 (6 bases). The CDR3 runs 13 residues. The V end lost 4 bases, the J end lost 5 bases, and 12 bases lay between the germline ends. Looked up from germline, CDR1 is SGHRS and CDR2 is YFSETQ. CDR3 DNA sequence: TGCGCCAGCAGCGGTGGGCAGGGGGAGACCCAGTACTTC. It specifies CASSGGQGETQYF.

The chain combines TRBV21-1 with TRBJ1-3; whether TRBD1, the table's D call, matches the DNA was not checked. TRBV21-1 is noted as a pseudogene. The CDR3 consists of 17 residues. This CDR3 is CASSKSPPHNSGNTIYF. Here the CDR3 DNA reads TGTGCCAGCAGCAAAAGTCCCCCGCACAACTCTGGAAACACCATATATTTT.

The rearrangement links TRBV5-1 to TRBJ2-5; 8 bases line up with TRBD2. The V gene's germline CDR1 is SGHRS and CDR2 YFSETQ. The V segment lost 4 bases and the J segment 0 bases; nucleotides outside the gene matches: 8. The CDR3 sequence is 16 residues long. CDR3 loop: CASSPSASGYQETQYF. CDR3 DNA sequence: TGCGCCAGCAGCCCCTCGGCTAGCGGGTACCAAGAGACCCAGTACTTC.

The chain joins TRBV15 to TRBJ1-1, with TRBD1 as a possible D gene (5 bases). CDR3 size: 15 residues. Germline V gene sequence: CDR1 LNHNV, CDR2 YYDKDF (reference sequence). V was clipped by 3 bases and J by 8 bases, with 19 bases between them. The DNA of the CDR3 is TGTGCCACCAGCAGTCCTTCTGGGGCATGGACCGAAGCTTTCTTT. Its protein is CATSSPSGAWTEAFF.

This clone was observed a few times. V is TRBV10-3 and J is TRBJ2-1; D might be TRBD1 (6 bases). V was cut by 3 bases and J by 10 bases, with 10 bases left in between. The CDR3 totals 12 residues. Germline V gives CDR1 ENHRY, CDR2 SYGVKD. As DNA, the CDR3 is TGTGCCATCAGTGAAGACAGGTGGGAGCAGTTCTTC. This encodes CAISEDRWEQFF.

This sequence joins TRBV6-5 and TRBJ1-5; D is undetermined. Germline CDR1 and CDR2: MNHEY and SVGAGI. The CDR3 contains 15 residues. Between the trimmed V and J ends, which lost 7 bases and 7 bases, there was a span of 20 bases. The CDR3 DNA reads as TGTGCCAGCACCAACTCTCACGGAGCGGGCCAGCCCCAGCATTTT. This sequence encodes CASTNSHGAGQPQHF.

The chain joins TRBV5-1 to TRBJ1-4, with D perhaps TRBD1 (6 bases). The length of the CDR3 is 15 residues. Trimming removed 2 bases at V and 8 bases at J, with 16 bases between. The germline V gene has CDR1 SGHRS and CDR2 YFSETQ. CDR3 sequence: CASSFMAGVGEKLFF. The CDR3 DNA is TGCGCCAGCAGCTTCATGGCAGGGGTTGGGGAAAAACTGTTTTTT.

The chain uses TRBV7-2 and TRBJ2-3; D is possibly TRBD1 or TRBD2 (5 bases each). Between the trimmed V and J ends, which lost 1 base and 1 base, there was a span of 9 bases. CDR1 and CDR2 from the germline V gene are SGHTA and FQGNSA. This CDR3 has 15 amino acids. CDR3 in amino acids: CASSLVGERTDTQYF. CDR3 coding DNA: TGTGCCAGCAGCTTAGTGGGGGAGCGCACAGATACGCAGTATTTT.

This sequence joins TRBV5-1 and TRBJ2-3, with 7 bases that match TRBD1. Germline lookup yields CDR1 SGHRS and CDR2 YFSETQ. CDR3 size: 14 residues. J was trimmed by 6 bases and V by 6 bases; bases with no gene match: 10. The CDR3 DNA follows: TGCGCCAGCACCGAAAGACAGGGCCGGGATACGCAGTATTTT. Translation gives CASTERQGRDTQYF.

The CDR3 here is CAASTTGDNSPLHF. CDR3 sequence (DNA): TGTGCCGCCTCAACTACGGGGGATAATTCACCCCTCCACTTT. The chain joins TRBV10-3 to TRBJ1-6; D perhaps matches TRBD1 (5 bases). This CDR3 is built from 14 residues. V gave up 11 bases and J gave up 5 bases, with 16 bases separating them. In germline, CDR1 is ENHRY, CDR2 SYGVKD.

Regarding this clone: An end of the junction does not agree with germline; a read error may underlie this. V and J are TRBV4-1 and TRBJ1-1, with D unclear. The CDR3 totals 12 residues. CDR1 and CDR2 (germline): MGHRA, YSYEKL. The CDR3 sequence: CASSPQNTEAFF. In DNA, the CDR3 is TGTGCCAGCTCCCCACAGAACACTGAAGCTTTCTTT.

This rearrangement joins TRBV9 to TRBJ1-2; 9 bases fit TRBD1. CDR3 length equals 16 residues. Trimming cost V 0 bases and J 0 bases; bases outside gene matches: 3. Germline V CDR1 and CDR2: SGDLS, YYNGEE. The CDR3 nucleotides read TGTGCCAGCAGCGTAGGGACAGGGGCCCCTAACTATGGCTACACCTTC. It is translated as CASSVGTGAPNYGYTF.

J is TRBJ2-3 and V is TRBV6-4; D remains unclear. With 3 bases removed from V and 0 bases from J, the gap between germline ends came to 13 bases. CDR1 is MRHNA, CDR2 SNTAGT, per germline. CDR3 length: 16 residues. CDR3 amino acids: CASSDRGYASTDTQYF. CDR3 DNA: TGTGCCAGCAGTGATAGAGGCTATGCGAGCACAGATACGCAGTATTTT.

The V call is TRBV10-2, the J call TRBJ1-1; perhaps TRBD1 as D (5 bases). This CDR3 is built from 13 residues. In germline, CDR1 is WSHSY, CDR2 SAAADI. With 2 bases removed from V and 4 bases from J, the gap between germline ends came to 8 bases. The CDR3 region has the DNA TGCGCCAGCAGTGAGATTACAGGCACTGAAGCTTTCTTT. It yields the protein CASSEITGTEAFF.

V is TRBV5-1 and J is TRBJ2-3; TRBD2 aligns across 11 bases. Germline V lookup: CDR1 SGHRS, CDR2 YFSETQ. The ends lost 4 bases at V and 5 bases at J; junction bases unmatched: 6. CDR3 length equals 15 residues. The CDR3 spells CASSQGTSGLDTQYF. DNA of the CDR3: TGCGCCAGCAGCCAGGGGACTAGCGGATTAGATACGCAGTATTTT.

Notes on this clone: Distinct nucleotide sequences in the sample also encode this CDR3. J is TRBJ1-2 and V is TRBV6-1; TRBD1 is a possible D gene (5 bases). CDR3 size: 12 residues. Germline V gene lookup returns CDR1 MNHNS and CDR2 SASEGT. V was pared by 7 bases and J by 5 bases, with 11 bases between. The CDR3 region has the DNA TGTGCCAGCACCCTGGGGGGTTATGGCTACACCTTC. It is translated as CASTLGGYGYTF.

The chain joins TRBV19 to TRBJ2-4, with TRBD2 matching 7 bases. Germline CDR1 LNHDA, CDR2 SQIVND (reference sequence). The CDR3 consists of 13 residues. Unmatched junction bases numbered 10, after V lost 8 bases and J lost 9 bases. The CDR3 DNA reads TGTGCCAGTTCAAGCGGGGCGCGGGGCATTCAGTACTTC. It translates to CASSSGARGIQYF.

This chain joins TRBV4-2 and TRBJ2-6; D gene ambiguous. Germline V gene data show CDR1 as LGHNA and CDR2 as YNFKEQ. This CDR3 is built from 15 residues. The V end lost 0 bases, the J end lost 0 bases, and 3 bases lay between the germline ends. CDR3 protein: CASSQDSSGANVLTF. CDR3 bases: TGTGCCAGCAGCCAAGACAGCTCTGGGGCCAACGTCCTGACTTTC.

This rearrangement joins TRBV18 to TRBJ2-5, with 7 bases identical to TRBD1. There are 15 residues in the CDR3. Germline V gives CDR1 KGHSH, CDR2 LQKENI. V lost 6 bases to trimming and J lost 2 bases; unmatched junction nucleotides: 9. The CDR3 DNA sequence: TGTGCCAGCTCCCCCGACCTGGGACAGCAAGAGACCCAGTACTTC. Protein product: CASSPDLGQQETQYF. Full variable domain (outside the CDR3, taken from reference TRBV18 and TRBJ2-5): NAGVMQNPRHLVRRRGQEARLRCSPMKGHSHVYWYRQLPEEGLKFMVYLQKENIIDESGMPKERFSAEFPKEGPSILRIQQVVRGDSAAYFCASSPDLGQQETQYFGPGTRLLVL.

This chain links TRBV7-6 with TRBJ1-2; weak D call: TRBD1 (5 bases). Germline values: CDR1 SGHVS, CDR2 FNYEAQ. The length of the CDR3 is 15 residues. Between the trimmed V and J ends, which lost 1 base and 0 bases, there was a span of 9 bases. The CDR3 region has the DNA TGTGCCAGCAGCTTAGATGACAGTACTAACTATGGCTACACCTTC. Its translation is CASSLDDSTNYGYTF.

The chain uses TRBV25-1 and TRBJ1-5; maybe TRBD1 (6 bases). Trimming took off 7 bases at V and 4 bases at J, with 8 bases between the two ends. The CDR3 has 12 amino acids. Germline assignment: CDR1 MGHDK and CDR2 SYGVNS. CDR3 protein: CASNQGNQPQHF. The CDR3 region has the DNA TGTGCCAGCAATCAGGGGAATCAGCCCCAGCATTTT.

The genes are TRBV7-8 and TRBJ2-2, with 10 bases that match TRBD1. This CDR3 region has 15 residues. Germline trimming cut 7 bases from V and 6 bases from J; bases unmatched to any gene: 8. Germline V CDR1 and CDR2: SGHVS, FQNEAQ. CDR3 in amino acids: CASKPGQGYPGELFF. Here the CDR3 DNA reads TGTGCCAGCAAACCGGGACAGGGGTATCCCGGGGAGCTGTTTTTT.

With respect to this clone: The identical CDR3 is also encoded by other nucleotide sequences in the sample. This rearrangement joins TRBV6-5 to TRBJ1-2; 7 nucleotides agree with TRBD1. Germline CDR1 is MNHEY and CDR2 is SVGAGI. V gave up 5 bases and J gave up 4 bases; unmatched junction bases: 1. The CDR3 has 12 residues. The DNA of the CDR3 is TGTGCCAGCAGTCCAGGGGGCTATGGCTACACCTTC. It is translated as CASSPGGYGYTF.

This chain connects TRBV2 to TRBJ2-6; D uncertain. Trimming shortened V by 8 bases and J by 0 bases, and 8 bases separated the two germline ends. The CDR3 is made up of 14 amino acids. CDR1 and CDR2 from the germline V gene are SNHLY and FYNNEI. CDR3 sequence reads: CASGWNSGANVLTF. CDR3 in DNA: TGTGCCAGCGGCTGGAACTCTGGGGCCAACGTCCTGACTTTC.

As for this clone: The sample has other DNA sequences that encode this CDR3 too. The rearrangement uses TRBV29-1 and TRBJ1-1; TRBD1 might be the D (6 bases). V gave up 3 bases and J gave up 1 base, with 9 bases separating them. The CDR3 extends over 13 amino acids. Germline assignment: CDR1 SQVTM and CDR2 ANQGSEA. The CDR3 here is CSVEGQENTEAFF. CDR3 nucleotides: TGCAGCGTTGAGGGACAAGAGAACACTGAAGCTTTCTTT.

This clone appeared once. The rearrangement joins TRBV5-1 to TRBJ1-2, with D unclear. CDR1 is SGHRS, CDR2 YFSETQ, per germline. The CDR3 totals 13 residues. The germline V and J ends were trimmed by 4 bases and 9 bases, with 16 bases remaining between them. CDR3 nucleotide sequence: TGCGCCAGCAGCCCCGACCTCTTGGTGAGCTACACCTTC. It encodes CASSPDLLVSYTF.

The chain uses TRBV18 and TRBJ1-1; D not resolved. In germline, CDR1 is KGHSH, CDR2 LQKENI. The CDR3 totals 14 residues. V was clipped by 5 bases and J by 4 bases, with 14 bases between them. CDR3 bases: TGTGCCAGCTCAATTAGCCCGTTAGGCACTGAAGCTTTCTTT. This sequence encodes CASSISPLGTEAFF.

V and J are TRBV19 and TRBJ2-5; 9 positions agree with TRBD1. Unmatched junction bases numbered 7, after V lost 8 bases and J lost 3 bases. The germline gives CDR1 LNHDA, CDR2 SQIVND (reference sequence). This CDR3 comprises 14 residues. As DNA, the CDR3 is TGTGCCAGTGGGACAGGGAGCCGAGAAGAGACCCAGTACTTC. Translation gives CASGTGSREETQYF. Complete variable domain (other parts from reference TRBV19 and TRBJ2-5): DGGITQSPKYLFRKEGQNVTLSCEQNLNHDAMYWYRQDPGQGLRLIYYSQIVNDFQKGDIAEGYSVSREKKESFPLTVTSAQKNPTAFYLCASGTGSREETQYFGPGTRLLVL.

The genes are TRBV2 and TRBJ2-2, with D unresolved. The CDR3 is made up of 12 amino acids. The ends were cut back, 4 bases at V and 7 bases at J, with 7 bases in the middle. Germline lookup yields CDR1 SNHLY and CDR2 FYNNEI. The CDR3 protein is CASSAWGGELFF. CDR3 DNA: TGTGCCAGCAGTGCTTGGGGCGGGGAGCTGTTTTTT.